This note documents a single TCR beta chain sequence. Its antigen remains unidentified. The sample is drawn from a study of shared clonotypes between healthy human individuals. Study-level information: Serving as donors were a couple of women and three men, whose ages spanned 18 to 49. Study outcomes and limitations: The four-donor shared clonotypes exceeded non-shared clonotypes in generation probability, with non-shared ones scoring lower.

Germline assignment: CDR1 LNHDA and CDR2 SQIVND (reference sequence). Between the trimmed V and J ends, which lost 4 bases and 3 bases, there was a span of 10 bases. This CDR3 is 13 amino acids long. Sequencing was performed with immunoSEQ multiplex PCR; in TCRdb, only in-frame clones are kept and a portion is missing. The data contain about 2 million clones, 85% to 95% of them singletons. The donor cohort consisted entirely of Caucasian adults residing in Nashville, Tennessee. From CD4+ cells came CD45RA+ naive and CD45RA-negative memory subsets. The sequence was collected from a man in his late teens or twenties in good health. The sample taken for sequencing was naive CD4+ T cells sorted from blood. Subset of the sample: CD45RA+ positively selected. The chain carries TRBV19 and TRBJ2-7; a possible D gene is TRBD1 (6 bases). CDR3 nucleotide sequence: TGTGCCAGTAGTAAGGGGGACCTCTACGAGCAGTACTTC. Translated: CASSKGDLYEQYF.